This T cell receptor (beta chain) was captured by sequencing in a study of cytomegalovirus exposure and HLA in healthy donors (dated by TCRdb to 2016 to 2017). Regarding the research as a whole: According to an earlier analysis of a few hundred of the donors, roughly 180 million T cells yielded 117 million unique TCR beta sequences and around 280 Gb of sequence data. The study combined high-throughput TCR immunosequencing, statistical association of individual TCRs with disease status, and machine learning to predict cytomegalovirus infection status. All discovery cohort repertoires had been generated on a single sequencing platform. A separate validation cohort of roughly 130 different subjects was used in addition to the approximately 670-subject first cohort. An early release that covered about 600 HLA-typed donors contained about 300 gigabases of sequencing data and 75 million to 100 million unique TCR sequences. On average, 235,054 unique TCR beta nucleotide sequences were sequenced per donor among several hundred genotyped donors of the cohort, with roughly 18% of those sequences being non-productive. Four to six DR-DQ haplotypes were handled as single units for association and clustering, since linkage in the cohort was strong. To study patterns of TCR occurrence, a later analysis re-analyzed previously published TCR beta repertoires from 550 to 800 donors and added high-resolution HLA genotyping. The T cell repertoires of 666 subjects were profiled by immunosequencing and related to cytomegalovirus serostatus. Rather than drawing on any new phenotypic data, the later analysis identified candidate immune exposures from TCR beta sequences and the way those sequences occurred across donors. Donor age, sex, ethnicity and CMV serostatus were compiled together with the repertoire data. In a later genetic analysis, genome-wide SNP genotypes for about 55% of the 666 donors were used, and that subset was treated as a discovery cohort. The number of donors typed differed by locus, with about 629-640 for A, B, C, DRB1 and DQB1, around 520 for DQA1, about 610 for DPA1, and 472 for DPB1. The aim of the study was to test whether cataloging public T cell receptors could identify signatures of past pathogen exposure. Both class I and class II loci were covered by HLA typing, at four-digit resolution. Of the roughly 400 genotyped donors, 81% fell in the genetic ancestry cluster associated with self-reported Caucasian donors. An earlier analysis of a few hundred of the donors applied high-throughput TCR beta sequencing to assess whether each TCR beta V gene segment acted as functional or pseudogenic.

The cohort comprised 666 healthy bone marrow donors. All cohort members were sampled while nominally healthy, although unrecorded immune exposures were likely present. The donor was CMV seronegative and belonged to the group of under 400 seronegative cohort members. Every donor gave a peripheral blood sample, and the peripheral blood mononuclear cells from that sample were used for TCR beta sequencing. Genomic DNA was extracted from the blood cell samples with the Qiagen DNeasy Blood Extraction Kit. V and J are trimmed by 3 bases and 7 bases, and the gene matches miss 6 bases of the junction. The germline V gene encodes CDR1 SGHNT and CDR2 YYREEE (reference sequence). There are 16 amino acids in the CDR3, from cysteine to phenylalanine inclusive. CDR3 DNA only is kept here, 48 bases in frame from base 1. The method was the immunoSEQ multiplex PCR assay. For the multiplex PCR, a mixture combining 60 forward primers for TCR Vbeta segments and 13 reverse primers for TCR Jbeta segments was used. The CDR3 region of rearranged TCR beta genes was amplified from genomic DNA with a multiplex PCR assay. The amplified TCR beta libraries were sequenced on the Illumina HiSeq System as 87-base-pair reads. The authors' pipeline ran thus. In a later analysis, 70 million to 95 million unique TCR beta chains were counted across the 650 to 700 repertoires, and approximately 11 million of these chains were shared by at least two donors. Raw reads were error-corrected and collapsed into unique sequences by a nearest-neighbor algorithm in which closely related sequences were merged to remove PCR and sequencing errors. To assign V, D and J gene segments, CDR3 sequences were aligned to IMGT reference sequences. Each retained sequence needed at least a six-nucleotide match to both a V gene segment and a J gene segment. A rearrangement was called productive if the CDR3 had no stop codons and remained in frame with V and J, and every other rearrangement was called non-productive. CDR3 was defined by IMGT convention, running from the second conserved V-encoded cysteine to the conserved J-encoded phenylalanine. Sequences without an unambiguous match to a single V gene segment were excluded from the earlier analysis of 450 to 750 of the donors. In an earlier analysis of several hundred of the donors, V segments were called functional above 56.7% productive rearrangements and were called segregating when the between-donor standard deviation exceeded 5%. A statistical classification framework was developed to diagnose cytomegalovirus status using the catalog of TCR beta chain sequences. V and J gene assignment, in a later analysis, came from comparing TCR nucleotide sequences with IMGT/GENE-DB human TR gene sequences. In a later analysis, CDR3 sequences and most-parsimonious VDJ recombination scenarios were assigned using the TCRdist pipeline. In a later analysis, each TCR beta chain was defined by its CDR3 amino acid sequence together with its V-gene family, and reads lacking a unique V-gene family were excluded. A later analysis removed roughly 590 highly shared, low-generation-probability nucleotide sequences to deal with suspected cross-contamination and a sequencing artifact. In a later analysis, a clonal expansion index for each public chain was calculated from normalized within-repertoire ranks of inferred template counts. Generation probabilities in a later analysis came from a VDJ recombination model fitted to out-of-frame rearrangements, and those results were checked against IGoR. Hypergeometric tests were used in a later analysis to score TCR-TCR, TCR-HLA and TCR-CMV co-occurrence, with a repertoire-size bias correction applied to the TCR pairs. A later analysis estimated false discovery rates by permuting HLA or CMV assignments 20 times. In a later analysis, co-occurring TCRs were grouped using DBSCAN, and TCRdist sequence similarity was added for clustering within HLA-allele-positive subsets. Repertoires with fewer than 30,000 or more than 120,000 public chains, plus five repertoires with anomalous nucleotide sharing, were excluded from co-occurrence clustering. This is the immuneACCESS table as TCRdb keeps it, with only in-frame sequences that have V and J called. A part of the clones is gone; compared with another copy, unresolved V genes explain less than half, and the rest is unexplained. That table gives V, J and clone size, and the DNA gave D and trimming. The sample table lists 200,000 or so clones, roughly 88% of them with a count of one. More than 0.6% of the sample rests with the top ten.

General conclusions and limits of the study: For the cohort, immune exposure information was limited to CMV serostatus. The authors suggested that the approach could potentially be extended to other disease states and immunological phenotypes. In a later genetic analysis, a missense DCLRE1C variant was associated with V-gene and J-gene trimming of TCR beta chains, and the association was replicated in an independent cohort. In a later analysis, TCR association rates were found to vary across HLA loci, with the most associated TCRs seen for DRB1 alleles and the fewest for HLA-C alleles. When HLA alleles, especially DR and DQ, strongly co-occurred, attributing TCR associations to individual alleles was difficult. A cluster of highly shared sequence variants was judged likely to be a technical artifact of the sequencing pipeline. Three of the identified cytomegalovirus-associated TCR beta chains were confirmed in vitro to be specific for cytomegalovirus antigens. Because the 87-base-pair reads could not distinguish some IMGT-functional V segments, including TRBV6-2 and TRBV6-3, those segments were excluded. In a later genetic analysis, fewer N-insertions in productive TCRs were reported among donors in an Asian-associated ancestry cluster than the roughly 700-donor mean. At a false discovery rate of 0.05, a later analysis linked fewer than 20,000 TCR beta sequences to specific HLA alleles. In an earlier analysis of some 550 of the donors, most TCR beta V segments were observed in productive rearrangements about 87% or about 30% of the time, broadly matching IMGT annotations. A further reported finding was that TCR beta sequences accurately predicted the HLA-A and HLA-B alleles for most subjects in the first cohort. A later analysis found that HLA-associated TCR beta chains were more clonally expanded and had lower generation probabilities than equally common non-associated chains. Approximately 16 rarely observed V segments, including chromosome 9 orphons, were excluded from the earlier analysis of just under 600 of the donors because counts were too low. In this cohort, only TCR beta chains were sequenced, and detectable features were limited by the absence of alpha or paired-chain data. The study listed around 160 TCR beta chains as associated with cytomegalovirus. Correlated functional status among segregating V segments might be attributable to linkage disequilibrium, but an unknown experimental factor could not be ruled out. Several of the top co-occurrence clusters appeared to be linked to parvovirus B19, influenza, CMV and Epstein-Barr virus, according to a later analysis. Because HLA typing was unavailable for some donors at each locus, only the typed subset was used in association tests. The presence/absence analyses assumed that sequencing depth was roughly uniform across donors, and that assumption may not be true. Cytomegalovirus status was reported to be diagnosed by the classifier with high specificity and sensitivity in both the original and validation cohorts. According to a later analysis, most CMV-associated TCR beta chains appeared to be HLA-restricted, and the HLA associations seemed to be driven largely by CMV exposure. While some public TCRs were present in many individuals, most TCR sequences turned up only very rarely across donors.

On this clone: Its binding antigen is unknown. Per-base qualities were not stored, and no clone one base away is much larger.

This clonotype was obtained from a boy aged 2 to 10 in good health and CMV-seronegative. Sample: PBMCs. Recombination connected TRBV5-4 to TRBJ2-1; TRBD2 aligns with 14 central bases. CDR3 sequence: CASSYLTSGRGNEQFF. The DNA sequence is as follows: TGTGCCAGCAGCTATTTGACTAGCGGGAGGGGAAATGAGCAGTTCTTC.